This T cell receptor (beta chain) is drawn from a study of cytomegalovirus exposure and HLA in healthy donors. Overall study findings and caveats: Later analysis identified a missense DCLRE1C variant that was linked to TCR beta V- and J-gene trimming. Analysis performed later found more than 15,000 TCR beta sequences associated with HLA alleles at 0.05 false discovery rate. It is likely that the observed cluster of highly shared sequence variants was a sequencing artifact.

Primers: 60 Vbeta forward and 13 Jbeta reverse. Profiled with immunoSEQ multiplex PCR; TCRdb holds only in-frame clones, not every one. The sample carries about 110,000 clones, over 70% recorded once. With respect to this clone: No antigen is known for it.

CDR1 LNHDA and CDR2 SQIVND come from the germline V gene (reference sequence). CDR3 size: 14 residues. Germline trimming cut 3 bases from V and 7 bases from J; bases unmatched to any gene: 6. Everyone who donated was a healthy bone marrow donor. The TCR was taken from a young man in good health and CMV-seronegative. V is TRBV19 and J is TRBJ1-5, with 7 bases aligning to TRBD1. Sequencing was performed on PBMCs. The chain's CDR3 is CASSMTGNVQPQHF. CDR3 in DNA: TGTGCCAGTAGTATGACAGGGAATGTACAGCCCCAGCATTTT.